These 9 T cell receptor beta chains came from one sample sequenced in a study of shared clonotypes between healthy human individuals (dated by TCRdb to the early 2020s). The library was made by the immunoSEQ multiplex PCR assay. TCRdb stores this immuneACCESS table with in-frame sequences only. Part of the clones is absent; in the studies checked, under half of the shortfall reflects unresolved V genes, and no reason is known for the rest. In all, the sample holds millions of clones, and 85% to 95% of those were seen once. Over 0.12% of the sample comes from the top ten. Sequencing was done on a sample of naive CD4+ T cells sorted from blood. The sample's cell subset or site label is to be understood as: CD45RA+ positively selected. The origin of the receptors is a man aged 18 to 29 in good health.

The sample holds one count of this clone. The gene calls are TRBV10-3 and TRBJ1-1; D may be TRBD1 (6 bases). The length of the CDR3 is 16 residues. Germline V gene lookup returns CDR1 ENHRY and CDR2 SYGVKD. The V and J ends lost 2 bases and 0 bases respectively, with 13 bases between them. The CDR3 DNA follows: TGTGCCATCAGTGAGACGGCAGGGGCATTGAACACTGAAGCTTTCTTT. Its translation: CAISETAGALNTEAFF.

Comment on this clone: Other DNA sequences in this specimen translate into the identical CDR3. The chain carries TRBV30 and TRBJ2-1; unclear D gene. Germline V gene sequence: CDR1 GTSNPN, CDR2 SVGIG (reference sequence). CDR3 length: 12 residues. V was trimmed by 0 bases and J by 7 bases, leaving 7 bases between them. CDR3 residues: CAWSVGRNEQFF. The CDR3 DNA follows: TGTGCCTGGAGTGTAGGAAGGAATGAGCAGTTCTTC.

V and J are TRBV29-1 and TRBJ2-6; D unclear. The germline V and J ends were trimmed by 4 bases and 2 bases, with 3 bases remaining between them. Germline V gives CDR1 SQVTM, CDR2 ANQGSEA. The CDR3 length is 12 residues. CDR3 protein: CSVGAGANVLTF. For the CDR3, the DNA is TGCAGCGTTGGAGCTGGGGCCAACGTCCTGACTTTC.

The V and J genes are TRBV25-1 and TRBJ2-5, with D uncertain. Trimming cost V 1 base and J 6 bases, with 9 bases left between them. Germline CDR1 is MGHDK and CDR2 is SYGVNS. CDR3 length: 13 residues. CDR3 loop: CASSELLVQTQYF. The DNA of the CDR3 is TGTGCCAGCAGTGAATTATTGGTGCAGACCCAGTACTTC. Based on the CDR3 plus reference TRBV25-1 and TRBJ2-5, the full variable domain is EADIYQTPRYLVIGTGKKITLECSQTMGHDKMYWYQQDPGMELHLIHYSYGVNSTEKGDLSSESTVSRIRTEHFPLTLESARPSHTSQYLCASSELLVQTQYFGPGTRLLVL.

The rearrangement links TRBV6-5 to TRBJ1-5; D is possibly TRBD1 (5 bases). V was trimmed by 5 bases and J by 7 bases, leaving 15 bases between them. CDR1 MNHEY and CDR2 SVGAGI come from the germline V gene. The CDR3 has 14 residues. CDR3 in DNA: TGTGCCAGCAGTCGAAAGACAGAGGACCAGCCCCAGCATTTT. Protein: CASSRKTEDQPQHF.

This chain connects TRBV6-6 to TRBJ1-4; D may be TRBD1 (5 bases). The CDR3 sequence is 13 residues long. Trimming removed 8 bases from V and 6 bases from J, with 13 bases in between. Germline V gene data show CDR1 as MNHNY and CDR2 as SVGAGI (reference sequence). The CDR3 is CASRRGGDEKLFF. Here the CDR3 DNA reads TGTGCCAGCCGCCGGGGGGGGGATGAAAAACTGTTTTTT.

The chain couples TRBV27 to TRBJ2-7, with 9 bases lining up with TRBD2. J gave up 2 bases and V 0 bases, and 5 bases lay outside the gene matches. The germline V gene encodes CDR1 MNHEY and CDR2 SMNVEV (reference sequence). The CDR3 loop spans 16 amino acids. DNA for the CDR3: TGTGCCAGCAGTTTATCCTTGACTAGCGGAGCCTACGAGCAGTACTTC. It yields the protein CASSLSLTSGAYEQYF.

CDR3 DNA sequence: TGTGCCAGCAGTTTAGGGACACCGAATTACGAGCAGTACTTC. It encodes CASSLGTPNYEQYF. The chain recombines TRBV27 with TRBJ2-7, with D possibly TRBD1 on 6 matching bases. Germline V gene lookup returns CDR1 MNHEY and CDR2 SMNVEV (reference sequence). CDR3 length equals 14 residues. V shed 2 bases and J shed 4 bases, with 12 bases lying between them.

The CDR3 here is CASRETSSTQYF. In DNA form, the CDR3 reads TGTGCCAGCAGGGAAACCTCTAGTACGCAGTATTTT. The rearrangement links TRBV6-1 to TRBJ2-3; D unresolved. V lost 6 bases to trimming and J lost 8 bases, with 12 bases between them. The CDR3 totals 12 residues. Per the germline V gene, CDR1 is MNHNS and CDR2 is SASEGT.